This T cell receptor (beta chain) is drawn from a study of T cells in tumors after PD-1 blockade. Study background: During anti-PD-1 treatment, some patients continued daily vismodegib 150 mg. The study, taken as a whole, reports: Approximately 41% of tumor TCR clonotypes were also found in blood.

In regard to this clone: Its cognate antigen is unknown.

V was pared by 4 bases and J by 2 bases, with 9 bases of the junction left unmatched. Germline V gene lookup returns CDR1 MGHRA and CDR2 YSYEKL. CDR3 length: 18 amino acids. Method: immunoSEQ multiplex PCR; TCRdb's copy keeps in-frame clones and lacks some. Among roughly 50,000 clones, about 85% were seen once, and the ten largest hold about 3.8%. The material sequenced was PBMCs, taken before anti-PD-1 treatment. The V gene is TRBV4-1, the J gene TRBJ2-3, with 13 bases fitting TRBD2. The clonotype originates from a human donor with basal cell carcinoma. The CDR3 reads CASSLPTSGGQNTDTQYF. CDR3 DNA: TGCGCCAGCAGCCTCCCGACTAGCGGGGGGCAAAACACAGATACGCAGTATTTT.